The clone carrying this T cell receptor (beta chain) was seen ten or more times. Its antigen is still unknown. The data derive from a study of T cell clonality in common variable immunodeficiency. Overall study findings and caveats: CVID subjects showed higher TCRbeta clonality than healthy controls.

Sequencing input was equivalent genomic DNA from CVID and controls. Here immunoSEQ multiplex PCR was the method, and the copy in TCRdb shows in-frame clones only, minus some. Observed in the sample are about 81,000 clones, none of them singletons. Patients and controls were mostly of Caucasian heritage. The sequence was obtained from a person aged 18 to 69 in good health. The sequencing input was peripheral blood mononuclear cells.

CDR3 sequence: CSASGAGGPTDTQYF. Incomplete CDR3 DNA: TGCAGTGCCTCCGGCGCGGGGGGGCCCACAGATACG. The chain joins TRBV20-1 to TRBJ2-3, with 9 bases fitting TRBD2. The missing CDR3 end, 3 residues past where the read stops, is filled in from the germline J gene. CDR3 length: 15 amino acids. Per germline, CDR1 DFQATT and CDR2 SNEGSKA (reference sequence). V lost 6 bases and J lost 2; bases outside the gene matches: 9.